The rows below give T cell receptor beta chains drawn from one sample of a study of Graves' ophthalmopathy and Graves' hyperthyroidism. TCRdb redid the calling of the multiplex PCR reads with MiXCR, one entry per CDR3 protein. Among over a million distinct CDR3 sequences listed, about two fifths were seen once. The sample was peripheral blood or thyroid tissue (not recorded which). The origin of the receptors is an adult man with Graves' hyperthyroidism. Each CDR3 is given with its conserved first and last residue. The D gene is left open where the match is weak. The listing skips clone size in some rows; elsewhere it reads once, few, many or a size class.

J gene	V gene	clone size	D gene	CDR3 DNA	CDR3 protein
TRBJ2-5	TRBV6-1	NA	NA	TGTGCCAGCAGTGATGGGGCGGGGTTTATGGAGACCCAGTACTTC	CASSDGAGFMETQYF
TRBJ1-2	TRBV4-1	many	TRBD1	TGCGCCAGCAGCCACCGGGACAGGGTCATTGCCTACACCTTC	CASSHRDRVIAYTF
TRBJ2-7	TRBV12-3/TRBV12-4	many	TRBD1	TGTGCCAGCAGCTCCCTCAGACAGGGGGCTTACGAGCAGTACTTC	CASSSLRQGAYEQYF
TRBJ2-7	TRBV29-1	many	NA	TGCAGCGTTGAAGACCCAGGCGGTAGATACGAGCAGTACTTC	CSVEDPGGRYEQYF
TRBJ1-1	TRBV6-6	few	NA	TGTGCCAGCAGTTTCGGGATTGGGAACACTGAAGCTTTCTTT	CASSFGIGNTEAFF
TRBJ1-3	TRBV14	many	NA	TGTGCCAGCAGCCAAGATGAGTGGACACCCGGAAACACCATATATTTT	CASSQDEWTPGNTIYF
TRBJ2-5	TRBV20-1	many	TRBD2	TGCAGTGTTCTGGGGGGACTAGCGAGTCAAGAGACCCAGTACTTC	CSVLGGLASQETQYF
TRBJ1-6	TRBV10-3	many	TRBD1	TGTGCCATCAGTGAGCCCGACAGGGGAAATTCACCCCTCCACTTT	CAISEPDRGNSPLHF
TRBJ1-6	TRBV7-9	many	NA	TGTGCCAGCAGCCAGGGGATAGGATATTCACCCCTCCACTTT	CASSQGIGYSPLHF
TRBJ1-5	TRBV6-5	NA	NA	TGTGCCAGCAGCACTTACGAAAGTCTCTATAGCAATCAGCCCCAGCATTTT	CASSTYESLYSNQPQHF
TRBJ2-2	TRBV15	many	NA	TGTGCCACCAGTCCGGCGAACACCGGGGAGCTGTTTTTT	CATSPANTGELFF
TRBJ1-6	TRBV29-1	few	TRBD1	TGCAGCGTGGCCGGGACAGGGGCAGATTCACCCCTCCACTTT	CSVAGTGADSPLHF
TRBJ2-7	TRBV2	few	NA	TGTGCCAGCAACTGGGACGCCACGGGCGACGAGCAGTACTTC	CASNWDATGDEQYF
TRBJ1-3	TRBV29-1	few	NA	TGCAGCGTTGAAGAGAACTCTGGAAACACCATATATTTT	CSVEENSGNTIYF
TRBJ1-1	TRBV7-8	few	TRBD1	TGTGCCAGCAGACCCCAGGGGGCGTCTGAAGCTTTCTTT	CASRPQGASEAFF
TRBJ1-6	TRBV10-2	NA	NA	TGCGCCAGCAGTGTCGACAGTGCCACCCTCCACTTT	CASSVDSATLHF
TRBJ2-7	TRBV15	many	TRBD2	TGTGCCACCAGCGGACCGGGACTAGCGGGTGACGAGCAGTACTTC	CATSGPGLAGDEQYF
TRBJ2-2	TRBV7-9	few	NA	TGTGCCAGCAGCCCTCTGGGCCGGGAGCTGTTTTTT	CASSPLGRELFF
TRBJ2-7	TRBV10-2	NA	TRBD2	TGCGCCAGCACTCCACTAGCGGGGACCTACGAGCAGTACTTC	CASTPLAGTYEQYF
TRBJ2-6	TRBV5-1	many	NA	TGCGCCAGCAGCTTCACGTTAACTGGGGCCAACGTCCTGACTTTC	CASSFTLTGANVLTF